Listed here are 22 T cell receptor beta chains from one sample, sequenced in a study of blood T cell repertoires in COVID-19. Measured with immunoSEQ multiplex PCR; TCRdb has only the in-frame clones, and not every one. The sample yields 190,000 or so clones, 85% seen once. Sequenced material: peripheral blood. The receptors were gathered from a man aged 60 to 75 with COVID-19, enrolled during active disease.

This chain connects TRBV19 to TRBJ2-7; 8 bases are a match to TRBD2. The CDR3 spans 14 residues. Germline V CDR1 and CDR2: LNHDA, SQIVND (reference sequence). With 5 bases clipped from V and 5 bases from J, the junction kept 8 bases outside the gene matches. The CDR3 loop reads CASSPRGGADEQYF. The CDR3 region has the DNA TGTGCCAGTAGTCCCCGGGGGGGGGCCGACGAGCAGTACTTC.

This clone was observed a single time. This rearrangement joins TRBV6-4 to TRBJ1-2, with a tentative D call TRBD1 (5 bases). CDR3 length: 10 amino acids. The V end was cut by 2 bases, the J end by 11 bases, with 6 bases between. Per germline, CDR1 MRHNA and CDR2 SNTAGT. The CDR3 DNA follows: TGTGCCAGCAGTGACAGGGGATACACCTTC. Protein sequence: CASSDRGYTF.

A few counts support this clone. The chain combines TRBV10-1 with TRBJ2-1; 9 nucleotides line up with TRBD2. Trimming took 3 bases from V and 9 from J; bases not matched to a gene: 9. Looked up from germline, CDR1 is WNHNN and CDR2 is SYGVQD (reference sequence). This CDR3 has 15 amino acids. The CDR3 loop reads CASSDGSGSRGEQFF. As DNA, the CDR3 is TGCGCCAGCAGTGATGGTAGCGGGAGCAGGGGTGAGCAGTTCTTC.

The chain's CDR3 is CTVRTASTGANVLTF. The CDR3, as DNA: TGCACCGTGAGAACGGCTAGTACTGGGGCCAACGTCCTGACTTTC. The chain has TRBV29-1 and TRBJ2-6; D is unclear. Germline V gives CDR1 SQVTM, CDR2 ANQGSEA. The CDR3 totals 15 residues.

The chain links TRBV6-5 to TRBJ2-1; possible D gene TRBD1, 5 bases. V was cut by 5 bases and J by 9 bases, with 17 bases left in between. The CDR3 is 14 residues long. CDR1 and CDR2 from the germline V gene are MNHEY and SVGAGI. CDR3 in DNA: TGTGCCAGCAGTACGGACATGCGGCGGAGTGAGCAGTTCTTC. Its translation: CASSTDMRRSEQFF.

This clone has just a few counts. The rearrangement joins TRBV7-2 to TRBJ1-2; D not resolved. Trimming left V 3 bases short and J 4 bases short, with 12 bases between. There are 14 residues in the CDR3. The germline V gene encodes CDR1 SGHTA and CDR2 FQGNSA. This chain's CDR3 is CASSFAGGGYGYTF. The CDR3 DNA is TGTGCCAGCAGCTTCGCGGGAGGAGGCTATGGCTACACCTTC.

The chain carries TRBV5-6 and TRBJ1-2; D gene uncertain. Germline CDR1 SGHDT, CDR2 YYEEEE. The V gene lost 1 base and the J gene lost 0 bases, with 7 bases spanning the gap. The CDR3 is made up of 14 amino acids. The CDR3 is CASSLYRSNYGYTF. The CDR3 coding sequence is TGTGCCAGCAGCTTGTACAGATCTAACTATGGCTACACCTTC.

This chain joins TRBV6-5 and TRBJ1-1; possible D gene TRBD1, 5 bases. The CDR3 sequence is 14 residues long. V shed 5 bases and J shed 0 bases, with 10 bases lying between them. Germline CDR1 is MNHEY and CDR2 is SVGAGI. This chain's CDR3 is CASSLRVMNTEAFF. The CDR3 bases are TGTGCCAGCAGTCTCAGGGTTATGAACACTGAAGCTTTCTTT.

This clone turned up a few times. CDR3 DNA: TGTGCCTGGAGTCCGGGGGGGGCGAGTGGCTACACCTTC. It codes for CAWSPGGASGYTF. The chain recombines TRBV30 with TRBJ1-2; tentative D call: TRBD1 (6 bases). Looked up from germline, CDR1 is GTSNPN and CDR2 is SVGIG (reference sequence). V lost 2 bases, J lost 7 bases, and 14 bases lay in between. CDR3 length equals 13 residues.

V is TRBV5-6 and J is TRBJ1-6; D perhaps matches TRBD1 (6 bases). CDR3 length equals 15 residues. The V gene's germline CDR1 is SGHDT and CDR2 YYEEEE. The V end lost 0 bases, the J end lost 10 bases, and 14 bases lay between the germline ends. The CDR3 DNA is TGTGCCAGCAGCTTGGAACAGCAGGGGACCTCACCCCTCCACTTT. Amino acids: CASSLEQQGTSPLHF.

This clone appeared a few times. The chain employs TRBV10-1 and TRBJ2-5; 7 bases are shared with TRBD1. CDR3 length equals 15 residues. The V gene's germline CDR1 is WNHNN and CDR2 SYGVQD (reference sequence). Trimming at V came to 5 bases and at J to 3 bases, leaving 9 bases not matched to a gene. Here the CDR3 DNA reads TGCGCCAGCAGTTCCACAAGGGACAGCAAAGAGACCCAGTACTTC. Its translation is CASSSTRDSKETQYF.

This sequence joins TRBV7-6 and TRBJ2-7, with a possible D match to TRBD2 (7 bases). This CDR3 is 15 amino acids long. V was clipped by 5 bases and J by 3 bases, with 17 bases between them. CDR1 and CDR2 from the germline V gene are SGHVS and FNYEAQ. Here the CDR3 DNA reads TGTGCCAGCAGCCCACGGGGGGCGGGCGACTACGAGCAGTACTTC. The encoded protein is CASSPRGAGDYEQYF.

The chain combines TRBV19 with TRBJ1-2; D is unresolved. From germline, CDR1 is LNHDA and CDR2 SQIVND (reference sequence). Trimming took 10 bases from V and 2 from J, leaving 8 bases between them. This CDR3 contains 11 residues. Here the CDR3 DNA reads TGTGCCACCTCAGAAAACTATGGCTACACCTTC. This gives the protein CATSENYGYTF.

The V call is TRBV7-2, the J call TRBJ2-1; no clear D. The CDR3 spans 11 residues. Between the trimmed V and J ends, which lost 5 bases and 7 bases, there was a span of 6 bases. Germline CDR1 SGHTA, CDR2 FQGNSA. CDR3 loop: CASSVNNEQFF. In DNA form, the CDR3 reads TGTGCCAGCAGCGTCAATAATGAGCAGTTCTTC. The full variable domain, rest sourced from reference TRBV7-2 and TRBJ2-1, is GAGVSQSPSNKVTEKGKDVELRCDPISGHTALYWYRQSLGQGLEFLIYFQGNSAPDKSGLPSDRFSAERTGGSVSTLTIQRTQQEDSAVYLCASSVNNEQFFGPGTRLTVL.

The rearrangement links TRBV6-5 to TRBJ2-7; D not certain. Germline values: CDR1 MNHEY, CDR2 SVGAGI. V lost 10 bases to trimming and J lost 3 bases, with 10 bases between them. This CDR3 comprises 11 residues. CDR3 sequence reads: CATVVVYEQYF. The CDR3 DNA follows: TGTGCCACAGTTGTGGTCTACGAGCAGTACTTC.

This rearrangement joins TRBV29-1 to TRBJ2-3; D is ambiguous. Germline CDR1 reads SQVTM; CDR2 reads ANQGSEA. V lost 6 bases to trimming and J lost 0 bases, with 13 bases between them. The CDR3 has 14 amino acids. This CDR3 is CSVRVGGSTDTQYF. CDR3 coding DNA: TGCAGCGTGAGAGTAGGCGGAAGCACAGATACGCAGTATTTT.

The sample holds a few counts of this clone. This chain connects TRBV2 to TRBJ1-5; maybe TRBD1 (6 bases). The CDR3 is made up of 14 amino acids. Germline-derived CDR1 and CDR2 are SNHLY and FYNNEI. Trimming cost V 7 bases and J 1 base, with 11 bases left between them. CDR3 sequence (DNA): TGTGCCAGCACCATACAGGGCAGCAATCAGCCCCAGCATTTT. Encoded protein: CASTIQGSNQPQHF.

This clone showed up just a few times. The rearrangement links TRBV18 to TRBJ1-6; maybe TRBD1 (6 bases). Germline CDR1 is KGHSH and CDR2 is LQKENI. V lost 2 bases to trimming and J lost 7 bases, with 9 bases between them. This CDR3 is built from 14 residues. Here the CDR3 reads CASSPGGWNSPLHF. The DNA for the CDR3 is TGTGCCAGCTCACCAGGGGGCTGGAATTCACCCCTCCACTTT.

The chain has TRBV30 and TRBJ1-1; perhaps TRBD1 as D (5 bases). This CDR3 is built from 13 residues. Deletions cut 6 bases from V and 2 bases from J, with 13 bases between. The germline V gene encodes CDR1 GTSNPN and CDR2 SVGIG (reference sequence). The CDR3: CACLQGFNTEAFF. CDR3 sequence (DNA): TGTGCCTGCCTCCAGGGCTTCAACACTGAAGCTTTCTTT.

The chain uses TRBV11-2 and TRBJ1-3; 8 bases line up with TRBD1. Trimming cost V 6 bases and J 4 bases; bases outside gene matches: 8. This CDR3 is 15 amino acids long. Germline values: CDR1 SGHAT, CDR2 FQNNGV. CDR3: CASSPQGARGNTIYF. In DNA form, the CDR3 reads TGTGCCAGCAGTCCCCAGGGGGCGAGAGGAAACACCATATATTTT.

The rearrangement joins TRBV6-2 or TRBV6-3 to TRBJ1-6; D gene ambiguous. The V gene lost 0 bases and the J gene lost 3 bases, with 12 bases spanning the gap. Germline V gives CDR1 MNHEY, CDR2 SVGEGT. The CDR3 has 17 amino acids. The CDR3, as DNA: TGTGCCAGCAGTTACTCTCCACCTCGCGTCTATAATTCACCCCTCCACTTT. Protein: CASSYSPPRVYNSPLHF.

This chain uses TRBV28 with TRBJ2-1; D may be TRBD1 (5 bases). The germline gives CDR1 MDHEN, CDR2 SYDVKM. CDR3 length: 15 residues. Trimming removed 7 bases from V and 1 base from J, with 14 bases in between. CDR3 loop: CASTPSQGSYNEQFF. Written as DNA, the CDR3 is TGTGCCAGCACTCCGAGCCAGGGTTCCTACAATGAGCAGTTCTTC.